These 16 T cell receptor beta chains came from one sample sequenced in a study of blood T cell repertoires in COVID-19 (dated by TCRdb to the early 2020s). Libraries were prepared through the immunoSEQ multiplex PCR assay. The table comes from immuneACCESS by way of TCRdb, which keeps in-frame sequences with V and J called. Part of the clones is missing from these tables; in studies checked, under half for an unresolved V gene and the rest for unknown reasons. This sample comprises a few hundred thousand clones, about 91% of them detected only once. Jointly, the top ten make up roughly 6.3% of the sample. Input material: peripheral blood. The source is a woman in her thirties with COVID-19, enrolled during active disease.

This chain's CDR3 is CASSLGQGINEKLFF. As DNA, the CDR3 is TGTGCCAGCAGCCTTGGACAGGGCATCAATGAAAAACTGTTTTTT. V gene TRBV9 combines with J gene TRBJ1-4; TRBD1 matches 8 bases. V was pared by 4 bases and J by 5 bases, with 7 bases of the junction left unmatched. The CDR3 is 15 amino acids. The V gene's germline CDR1 is SGDLS and CDR2 YYNGEE.

The V gene is TRBV27, the J gene TRBJ2-7; no firm D call. Trimming took off 8 bases at V and 0 bases at J, with 5 bases between the two ends. Per germline, CDR1 MNHEY and CDR2 SMNVEV (reference sequence). The CDR3 loop spans 11 amino acids. CDR3 in amino acids: CASGSSYEQYF. As DNA, the CDR3 is TGTGCCAGCGGCAGCTCCTACGAGCAGTACTTC.

The chain joins TRBV2 to TRBJ2-6; TRBD1 aligns across 7 bases. Germline V CDR1 and CDR2: SNHLY, FYNNEI. This CDR3 is built from 16 residues. With V trimmed by 6 bases and J by 2 bases, 7 bases remained unmatched. The CDR3 nucleotides read TGTGCCAGCAGGGTTCTTGACAGGGCTGGGGCCAACGTCCTGACTTTC. Translating gives CASRVLDRAGANVLTF. Full variable domain (missing parts from reference TRBV2 and TRBJ2-6): EPEVTQTPSHQVTQMGQEVILRCVPISNHLYFYWYRQILGQKVEFLVSFYNNEISEKSEIFDDQFSVERPDGSNFTLKIRSTKLEDSAMYFCASRVLDRAGANVLTFGAGSRLTVL.

This clone was observed a single time. This chain uses TRBV28 with TRBJ2-5; 11 bases match TRBD1. Germline V gene sequence: CDR1 MDHEN, CDR2 SYDVKM. V gave up 5 bases and J gave up 3 bases; unmatched junction bases: 8. The CDR3 extends over 16 amino acids. Written as DNA, the CDR3 is TGTGCCAGCAGTCCGCGGACAGGGGGCGGGAAAGAGACCCAGTACTTC. This codes for CASSPRTGGGKETQYF.

This clone showed up just once. The same CDR3 also results from other DNA sequences found in this sample. The gene calls are TRBV6-5 and TRBJ1-1; unclear D gene. CDR1 is MNHEY, CDR2 SVGAGI, per germline. V lost 6 bases to trimming and J lost 0 bases, with 8 bases between them. The length of the CDR3 is 13 residues. The DNA of the CDR3 is TGTGCCAGCAGATTTACAATGAACACTGAAGCTTTCTTT. It translates to CASRFTMNTEAFF.

The rearrangement uses TRBV24-1 and TRBJ2-2; D may be TRBD1 (5 bases). V lost 7 bases, J lost 0 bases, and 8 bases lay in between. The length of the CDR3 is 14 residues. Per germline, CDR1 KGHDR and CDR2 SFDVKD. CDR3 sequence: CATRSTANTGELFF. The CDR3 region has the DNA TGTGCCACCAGATCGACAGCGAACACCGGGGAGCTGTTTTTT.

This chain's CDR3 is CASRHSVGDRPNEKLFF. CDR3 in DNA: TGTGCCAGTAGACACTCGGTCGGAGACAGACCAAATGAAAAACTGTTTTTT. The chain carries TRBV19 and TRBJ1-4, with D perhaps TRBD1 (5 bases). CDR3 length: 17 residues. Germline-derived CDR1 and CDR2 are LNHDA and SQIVND (reference sequence). Trimming left V 6 bases short and J 5 bases short, with 22 bases between.

The chain employs TRBV2 and TRBJ1-4, with D unclear. This CDR3 region has 12 residues. The germline CDR1 and CDR2 sequences are SNHLY and FYNNEI. Trimming stripped 3 bases from V and 10 bases from J, with 9 bases between. CDR3 sequence: CASSEDSLKLFF. For the CDR3, the DNA is TGTGCCAGCAGTGAGGACTCTCTAAAACTGTTTTTT.

This chain uses TRBV6-1 with TRBJ2-6; weak D call: TRBD2 (6 bases). Germline V gene lookup returns CDR1 MNHNS and CDR2 SASEGT. Trimming removed 6 bases from V and 0 bases from J, with 12 bases in between. The CDR3 length is 16 residues. The CDR3 protein is CASSEMGGSGANVLTF. The CDR3 bases are TGTGCCAGCAGCGAAATGGGGGGCTCTGGGGCCAACGTCCTGACTTTC.

This chain connects TRBV10-3 to TRBJ2-1; D is possibly TRBD2 (5 bases). CDR3 length: 16 residues. Trimming left V 2 bases short and J 7 bases short, with 18 bases between. Germline lookup yields CDR1 ENHRY and CDR2 SYGVKD. The CDR3 bases are TGTGCCATCAGTGAGAGGAGCGCCGCGACGGGGAATGAGCAGTTCTTC. Amino acids: CAISERSAATGNEQFF.

The chain recombines TRBV6-2 or TRBV6-3 with TRBJ2-7, with D perhaps TRBD2 (6 bases). The CDR3 is 16 residues long. Trimming removed 5 bases at V and 0 bases at J, with 17 bases between. CDR1 is MNHEY and CDR2 is SVGEGT in the germline V gene. This CDR3 reads CASSQSGTPSSYEQYF. The CDR3 nucleotides read TGTGCCAGCAGTCAATCCGGGACTCCGAGCTCCTACGAGCAGTACTTC.

The rearrangement uses TRBV4-1 and TRBJ2-5; no clear D gene. The CDR3 extends over 14 amino acids. Trimming removed 0 bases at V and 4 bases at J, with 9 bases between. Germline V gives CDR1 MGHRA, CDR2 YSYEKL. The CDR3 protein is CASSQERRSETQYF. Here the CDR3 DNA reads TGCGCCAGCAGCCAAGAACGGCGGTCAGAGACCCAGTACTTC.

The chain joins TRBV19 to TRBJ1-4; D not certain. The CDR3 spans 14 residues. Germline V lookup: CDR1 LNHDA, CDR2 SQIVND (reference sequence). V lost 7 bases, J lost 0 bases, and 9 bases lay in between. CDR3 sequence reads: CASKNGATNEKLFF. CDR3 DNA: TGTGCCAGTAAAAACGGTGCAACTAATGAAAAACTGTTTTTT.

The rearrangement uses TRBV24-1 and TRBJ2-2; 9 bases are shared with TRBD1. Unmatched junction bases numbered 4, after V lost 8 bases and J lost 4 bases. The CDR3 totals 14 residues. Looked up from germline, CDR1 is KGHDR and CDR2 is SFDVKD. Here the CDR3 DNA reads TGTGCCACCAACGACAGGGGGGCCACCGGGGAGCTGTTTTTT. Protein product: CATNDRGATGELFF.

V usage is TRBV6-6 and J usage is TRBJ2-1; D ambiguous. The CDR3 sequence is 13 residues long. Germline CDR1 and CDR2: MNHNY and SVGAGI (reference sequence). Trimming pared 2 bases from V and 5 bases from J, leaving 7 bases between. This chain's CDR3 is CASSYDWNNEQFF. The CDR3 nucleotides read TGTGCCAGCAGTTACGACTGGAACAATGAGCAGTTCTTC.

The chain joins TRBV5-1 to TRBJ2-5, with 8 bases matching TRBD1. Trimming at V came to 0 bases and at J to 6 bases, leaving 7 bases not matched to a gene. The CDR3 is 15 amino acids. Germline V gene sequence: CDR1 SGHRS, CDR2 YFSETQ. The CDR3 region is CASSLAQGVMKTQYF. The CDR3 nucleotides are TGCGCCAGCAGCTTGGCACAGGGGGTCATGAAGACCCAGTACTTC.